This entry lists 31 T cell receptor beta chains sequenced from one sample in a study of T cell changes during pregnancy in multiple sclerosis. Produced via immunoSEQ multiplex PCR; TCRdb's table is partial and in-frame only. Among 80,000 or so clones, about 91% were seen once, and the ten largest hold approximately 2.5%. The sample consisted of peripheral blood, taken before pregnancy. Receptors were obtained from a female donor with multiple sclerosis, enrolled in a pregnancy study.

This clone was seen only a few times. This chain connects TRBV5-5 to TRBJ2-2; 7 bases match TRBD2. Germline V gives CDR1 SGHKS, CDR2 YYEKEE (reference sequence). Losses at the gene ends were 2 bases for V and 5 bases for J; bases not matched to a gene: 0. This CDR3 has 13 residues. The CDR3 DNA reads TGTGCCAGCAGCTTTAGCGGGACCGGGGAGCTGTTTTTT. Protein product: CASSFSGTGELFF.

The chain is built from TRBV28 and TRBJ1-2, with D possibly being TRBD1 (6 bases). The CDR3 runs 14 residues. V was pared by 5 bases and J by 4 bases, with 14 bases between. CDR1 is MDHEN, CDR2 SYDVKM, per germline. CDR3 amino acids: CASSLGRGVYGYTF. CDR3 coding DNA: TGTGCCAGCAGTCTTGGCAGGGGCGTCTATGGCTACACCTTC.

This clone has a single count. This rearrangement joins TRBV7-2 to TRBJ2-4; maybe TRBD2 (6 bases). The germline V and J ends were trimmed by 4 bases and 0 bases, with 16 bases remaining between them. This CDR3 region has 17 residues. The germline CDR1 and CDR2 sequences are SGHTA and FQGNSA. The CDR3 reads CASSSIGPGEAKNIQYF. The CDR3 DNA follows: TGTGCCAGCAGCTCCATCGGGCCGGGGGAAGCCAAAAACATTCAGTACTTC.

V gene TRBV14 combines with J gene TRBJ1-4; unclear D gene. V lost 5 bases and J lost 0, with 25 bases in between. This CDR3 has 20 residues. Germline loops: CDR1 SGHDN, CDR2 FVKESK. The CDR3 coding sequence is TGTGCCAGCAGCGCCACACCCGCAGGTCCACGGATTGCAACTAATGAAAAACTGTTTTTT. It codes for CASSATPAGPRIATNEKLFF.

This clone was recorded a few times. The rearrangement uses TRBV19 and TRBJ2-6; TRBD1 is a possible D gene (5 bases). This CDR3 is 15 amino acids long. V lost 3 bases and J 1 base, leaving 7 bases between the germline ends. CDR1 is LNHDA, CDR2 SQIVND, per germline (reference sequence). The CDR3, as DNA: TGTGCCAGTAGTATGGGGCAATCTGGGGCCAACGTCCTGACTTTC. Protein sequence: CASSMGQSGANVLTF.

CDR3 nucleotide sequence: TGTGCCAGTTCAAACAGGGGGCAGGTCACCGGGGAGCTGTTTTTT. It translates to CASSNRGQVTGELFF. The V call is TRBV19, the J call TRBJ2-2, with 9 bases lining up with TRBD1. This CDR3 spans 15 amino acids. Trimming cost V 8 bases and J 4 bases; bases outside gene matches: 8. Germline CDR1 and CDR2: LNHDA and SQIVND (reference sequence). The variable domain in full, completed from reference TRBV19 and TRBJ2-2, reads DGGITQSPKYLFRKEGQNVTLSCEQNLNHDAMYWYRQDPGQGLRLIYYSQIVNDFQKGDIAEGYSVSREKKESFPLTVTSAQKNPTAFYLCASSNRGQVTGELFFGEGSRLTVL.

V is TRBV5-6 and J is TRBJ2-4, with 9 bases lining up with TRBD1. Germline CDR1 and CDR2: SGHDT and YYEEEE. With 1 base clipped from V and 2 bases from J, the junction kept 7 bases outside the gene matches. This CDR3 contains 17 residues. The CDR3 spells CASSLPGTGLTKNIQYF. CDR3 bases: TGTGCCAGCAGCTTGCCGGGGACAGGGTTAACCAAAAACATTCAGTACTTC. The entire variable domain, with the rest obtained from reference TRBV5-6 and TRBJ2-4, is as follows: DAGVTQSPTHLIKTRGQQVTLRCSPKSGHDTVSWYQQALGQGPQFIFQYYEEEERQRGNFPDRFSGHQFPNYSSELNVNALLLGDSALYLCASSLPGTGLTKNIQYFGAGTRLSVL.

This sequence joins TRBV28 and TRBJ1-5, with D possibly matching TRBD1 (6 bases). Germline assignment: CDR1 MDHEN and CDR2 SYDVKM. V was clipped by 3 bases and J by 3 bases, with 12 bases between them. The CDR3 extends over 15 amino acids. DNA of the CDR3: TGTGCCAGCAGTTTTAGGACAGTCCACAATCAGCCCCAGCATTTT. Translating gives CASSFRTVHNQPQHF.

V is TRBV10-2 and J is TRBJ2-1, with 10 bases matching TRBD2. V lost 3 bases and J lost 8; bases outside the gene matches: 10. Germline V gene sequence: CDR1 WSHSY, CDR2 SAAADI. The CDR3 is made up of 16 amino acids. Here the CDR3 DNA reads TGCGCCAGCAGTGATGGGACTAGCGCGAGTAGCGATGAGCAGTTCTTC. It specifies CASSDGTSASSDEQFF.

The chain carries TRBV28 and TRBJ2-1; 14 nucleotides agree with TRBD2. CDR3 length: 14 amino acids. Trimming removed 4 bases from V and 14 bases from J; junction bases left unmatched: 7. Germline V CDR1 and CDR2: MDHEN, SYDVKM. CDR3 DNA sequence: TGTGCCAGCAGTTCGGGACTAGCGGGAGTGGTGGAGTTCTTC. This translates into CASSSGLAGVVEFF.

V gene TRBV15 combines with J gene TRBJ2-6, with D possibly being TRBD2 (5 bases). This CDR3 has 16 amino acids. V lost 0 bases and J lost 0, with 6 bases in between. CDR1 and CDR2 (germline): LNHNV, YYDKDF (reference sequence). The CDR3 bases are TGTGCCACCAGCAGAGATGGAGGCTCTGGGGCCAACGTCCTGACTTTC. Protein sequence: CATSRDGGSGANVLTF.

This clone has a single count. The rearrangement uses TRBV15 and TRBJ2-1; 8 bases agree with TRBD2. CDR3 length: 16 amino acids. Germline assignment: CDR1 LNHNV and CDR2 YYDKDF (reference sequence). Unmatched junction bases numbered 2, after V lost 0 bases and J lost 1 base. The CDR3 protein is CATSRDSGISYNEQFF. CDR3 DNA: TGTGCCACCAGCAGAGATAGCGGGATTTCCTACAATGAGCAGTTCTTC.

The J gene is TRBJ2-3, the V gene TRBV28; the match to TRBD2 covers 8 bases. CDR3 length equals 17 residues. The trim removed 5 bases at V and 2 bases at J, leaving 12 bases unmatched. Germline assignment: CDR1 MDHEN and CDR2 SYDVKM. The DNA for the CDR3 is TGTGCCAGCAGTATCTCCCCTAGCGGGTGGCCCACAGATACGCAGTATTTT. Its protein is CASSISPSGWPTDTQYF.

This clone occurred a few times. V gene TRBV28 combines with J gene TRBJ2-1; TRBD2 agrees at 8 bases. Germline-derived CDR1 and CDR2 are MDHEN and SYDVKM. The CDR3 is made up of 13 amino acids. The junction had 7 bases not matched to a gene; V was cut back by 10 bases and J by 5 bases. CDR3 DNA: TGTGCCATCCCGGGGGGGGAAGACAATGAGCAGTTCTTC. Its protein product is CAIPGGEDNEQFF.

The V and J genes are TRBV28 and TRBJ2-5; 8 bases agree with TRBD2. This CDR3 spans 15 amino acids. The trim removed 2 bases at V and 5 bases at J, leaving 7 bases unmatched. Germline loops: CDR1 MDHEN, CDR2 SYDVKM. The CDR3 reads CASSLTTGGWETQYF. In nucleotides, the CDR3 is TGTGCCAGCAGTTTAACTACGGGGGGGTGGGAGACCCAGTACTTC.

The DNA of the CDR3 is TGCGCCAGCAGCTTGGGAGCCAGGGGGCCCGGAAACACCATATATTTT. Amino acid sequence: CASSLGARGPGNTIYF. The chain carries TRBV5-1 and TRBJ1-3, with 8 bases lining up with TRBD1. CDR1 is SGHRS and CDR2 is YFSETQ in the germline V gene. V gave up 0 bases and J gave up 4 bases; unmatched junction bases: 6. The CDR3 has 16 residues.

The V call is TRBV27, the J call TRBJ1-1; D might be TRBD1 (5 bases). V was shortened by 3 bases and J by 4 bases, with 9 bases between the two germline ends. The CDR3 spans 13 residues. Germline V lookup: CDR1 MNHEY, CDR2 SMNVEV (reference sequence). The CDR3 loop is CASSLGGVTEAFF. The CDR3 nucleotides read TGTGCCAGCAGTTTGGGGGGGGTCACTGAAGCTTTCTTT.

The sample holds one count of this clone. CDR3 region: CASSLNMGGETQYF. The CDR3 DNA sequence: TGCGCCAGCAGCTTGAATATGGGGGGTGAGACCCAGTACTTC. J is TRBJ2-5 and V is TRBV5-1, with TRBD2 as a possible D gene (6 bases). The CDR3 runs 14 residues. Trimming stripped 1 base from V and 5 bases from J, with 12 bases between. CDR1 and CDR2 (germline): SGHRS, YFSETQ.

The genes are TRBV9 and TRBJ2-2; 12 bases map to TRBD2. The CDR3 length is 16 residues. The germline V gene encodes CDR1 SGDLS and CDR2 YYNGEE. After removal of 3 bases from V and 3 bases from J, the junction contained 3 bases not matched to a gene. The CDR3 is CASSARLAGDTGELFF. CDR3 DNA: TGTGCCAGCAGCGCCCGACTAGCGGGAGACACCGGGGAGCTGTTTTTT.

Here the CDR3 DNA reads TGTGCCAGCAGGCCCAGGAACACTGAAGCTTTCTTT. Amino acids: CASRPRNTEAFF. J is TRBJ1-1 and V is TRBV28; D ambiguous. CDR1 MDHEN and CDR2 SYDVKM come from the germline V gene. This CDR3 has 12 residues. The germline V and J ends were trimmed by 6 bases and 1 base, with 6 bases remaining between them.

The chain uses TRBV29-1 and TRBJ2-7; D is possibly TRBD2 (5 bases). Germline-derived CDR1 and CDR2 are SQVTM and ANQGSEA. Trimming removed 5 bases at V and 7 bases at J, with 9 bases between. This CDR3 has 10 residues. The CDR3 DNA is TGCAGCGTTTCGACGGGAGAGCAGTACTTC. Translation gives CSVSTGEQYF.

The chain combines TRBV28 with TRBJ1-1; D remains ambiguous. CDR3 length: 12 residues. Germline-derived CDR1 and CDR2 are MDHEN and SYDVKM. The V end lost 2 bases, the J end lost 3 bases, and 4 bases lay between the germline ends. DNA of the CDR3: TGTGCCAGCAGTTTAGGGCACACTGAAGCTTTCTTT. It codes for CASSLGHTEAFF. Variable domain in full (rest from reference TRBV28 and TRBJ1-1): DVKVTQSSRYLVKRTGEKVFLECVQDMDHENMFWYRQDPGLGLRLIYFSYDVKMKEKGDIPEGYSVSREKKERFSLILESASTNQTSMYLCASSLGHTEAFFGQGTRLTVV.

This chain joins TRBV4-1 and TRBJ2-1, with TRBD2 identical over 11 bases. The trim removed 0 bases at V and 0 bases at J, leaving 10 bases unmatched. The CDR3 runs to 20 residues. Germline CDR1 is MGHRA and CDR2 is YSYEKL. In nucleotides, the CDR3 is TGCGCCAGCAGCCAAGATCAGGGTAGCGGGAGGGCTAACTCCTACAATGAGCAGTTCTTC. This sequence encodes CASSQDQGSGRANSYNEQFF.

The CDR3 is CASSQGGTGANVLTF. Written as DNA, the CDR3 is TGTGCCAGCAGCCAAGGAGGGACTGGGGCCAACGTCCTGACTTTC. This chain connects TRBV4-2 to TRBJ2-6; weak D call: TRBD2 (5 bases). The V end lost 1 base, the J end lost 2 bases, and 6 bases lay between the germline ends. Looked up from germline, CDR1 is LGHNA and CDR2 is YNFKEQ. The CDR3 has 15 amino acids.

The rearrangement uses TRBV5-4 and TRBJ2-1, with D possibly TRBD1 on 6 matching bases. This CDR3 has 15 amino acids. Per the germline V gene, CDR1 is SGHNT and CDR2 is YYREEE (reference sequence). V shed 0 bases and J shed 1 base, with 8 bases lying between them. The CDR3 loop reads CASSLGQGSYNEQFF. For the CDR3, the DNA is TGTGCCAGCAGCTTGGGGCAGGGGTCCTACAATGAGCAGTTCTTC.

This sequence joins TRBV6-5 and TRBJ2-7, with 8 bases aligning to TRBD1. The V and J ends lost 9 bases and 10 bases, in that order; junction bases with no gene match: 14. The CDR3 consists of 13 residues. The V gene's germline CDR1 is MNHEY and CDR2 SVGAGI. The CDR3 bases are TGTGCCAGTACGGACCTCGGACAGGGACCACAGTACTTC. Encoded protein: CASTDLGQGPQYF.

This clone showed up just once. The chain links TRBV4-2 to TRBJ1-2; 12 bases are shared with TRBD1. Germline lookup yields CDR1 LGHNA and CDR2 YNFKEQ. The CDR3 has 14 residues. Losses at the gene ends were 5 bases for V and 7 bases for J; bases not matched to a gene: 5. The CDR3 nucleotides read TGTGCCAGCAGCGTGGGACAGGGGGCCTCTGGCTACACCTTC. Amino acids: CASSVGQGASGYTF.

This chain uses TRBV2 with TRBJ2-3; D is ambiguous. Germline CDR1 and CDR2: SNHLY and FYNNEI. V dropped 11 bases and J dropped 6 bases, with 12 bases sitting between them. CDR3 length equals 11 residues. In nucleotides, the CDR3 is TGTGCCGACTGGTACGGGGATACGCAGTATTTT. It is translated as CADWYGDTQYF.

The chain joins TRBV6-1 to TRBJ1-2, with 11 bases identical to TRBD1. V lost 6 bases to trimming and J lost 0 bases; unmatched junction nucleotides: 12. The CDR3 loop spans 18 amino acids. Germline V gene lookup returns CDR1 MNHNS and CDR2 SASEGT. CDR3 protein: CASRERRDRGDSNYGYTF. The CDR3 bases are TGTGCCAGCAGGGAACGGAGGGACAGGGGGGATTCTAACTATGGCTACACCTTC.

This chain links TRBV5-8 with TRBJ1-5, with D possibly TRBD1 on 5 matching bases. CDR1 and CDR2 from the germline V gene are SGHTS and YDEGEE. V was trimmed by 4 bases and J by 3 bases, leaving 17 bases between them. This CDR3 has 16 residues. Written as DNA, the CDR3 is TGTGCCAGCAGCCCCATTGTGGGGGGATCCAATCAGCCCCAGCATTTT. This codes for CASSPIVGGSNQPQHF.

This chain uses TRBV5-1 with TRBJ2-7, with 11 bases that match TRBD1. The CDR3 sequence is 14 residues long. The germline V gene encodes CDR1 SGHRS and CDR2 YFSETQ. After removal of 3 bases from V and 4 bases from J, the junction contained 3 bases not matched to a gene. The CDR3 reads CASSSDRGPYEQYF. The CDR3 nucleotides read TGCGCCAGCAGCTCGGACAGGGGGCCTTACGAGCAGTACTTC.